A selection of T cell receptor beta chains follows, all from one sample in a study of blood T cell repertoires in COVID-19. Produced via immunoSEQ multiplex PCR; TCRdb's table is partial and in-frame only. The sample contains under 400,000 clones, about 87% of which appear only once. Input material: peripheral blood. These TCRs come from a woman aged 25 to 39 with COVID-19, enrolled during active disease. Each CDR3 is given with its conserved first and last residue. A D gene is named only where the DNA matches it firmly. Size is omitted from some rows. Given values are once, few, many or a class for expanded clones.

>TRBV6-5|TRBD1|TRBJ1-1|NA
CASSLIRQGRTEAFF
TGTGCCAGCAGTCTCATTAGACAGGGTAGGACTGAAGCTTTCTTT
>TRBV7-8|TRBD2|TRBJ2-2|NA
CASSLGLAGVGGELFF
TGTGCCAGCAGCTTAGGACTAGCGGGAGTTGGTGGGGAGCTGTTTTTT
>TRBV6-5|TRBD1|TRBJ1-1|NA
CASSFGQGSTEAFF
TGTGCCAGCAGCTTCGGACAGGGCTCCACTGAAGCTTTCTTT
>TRBV5-6|TRBD2|TRBJ2-1|NA
CASSSGLAVREQFF
TGTGCCAGCAGCTCGGGACTAGCGGTCCGGGAGCAGTTCTTC
>TRBV5-6|NA|TRBJ2-3|NA
CASSLLSRGDTQYF
TGTGCCAGCAGCTTGCTTAGCAGAGGAGATACGCAGTATTTT
>TRBV7-2|TRBD1|TRBJ2-7|NA
CASTKTGQYEQYF
TGTGCCAGCACAAAGACAGGGCAGTACGAGCAGTACTTC
>TRBV7-2|TRBD1|TRBJ2-2|NA
CASSLDRGQGELFF
TGTGCCAGCAGCTTGGACAGGGGGCAGGGGGAGCTGTTTTTT
>TRBV5-5|NA|TRBJ1-1|NA
CASRQGLMNTEAFF
TGTGCCAGCAGGCAGGGACTGATGAACACTGAAGCTTTCTTT
>TRBV6-5|TRBD2|TRBJ2-1|NA
CASNPSTGGYGEQFF
TGTGCCAGCAACCCCTCGACGGGAGGGTACGGTGAGCAGTTCTTC
>TRBV25-1|NA|TRBJ2-4|NA
CASSEGAGRLLAKNIQYF
TGTGCCAGCAGTGAGGGTGCGGGAAGACTCCTAGCCAAAAACATTCAGTACTTC
>TRBV9|NA|TRBJ2-1|NA
CASSVPHSGGGGEQFF
TGTGCCAGCAGCGTACCTCATAGCGGAGGGGGAGGGGAGCAGTTCTTC
>TRBV5-1|NA|TRBJ2-7|NA
CASSLGLRQGSYEQYF
TGCGCCAGCTCCTTGGGACTCAGACAGGGATCTTACGAGCAGTACTTC
>TRBV27|TRBD2|TRBJ2-3|NA
CASSLTPSGRRTQYF
TGTGCCAGCAGTCTGACCCCTAGCGGGAGAAGGACGCAGTATTTT
>TRBV6-6|TRBD2|TRBJ2-3|NA
CASRTKSGSGTDTQYF
TGTGCCAGCAGGACCAAGAGCGGGAGTGGGACAGATACGCAGTATTTT
>TRBV6-6|NA|TRBJ2-5|NA
CASSPRASVWETQYF
TGTGCCAGCAGCCCCAGGGCTAGCGTTTGGGAGACCCAGTACTTC
>TRBV5-1|TRBD1|TRBJ1-2|NA
CASSLETGMSGYTF
TGCGCCAGCAGCTTGGAGACAGGGATGAGTGGCTACACCTTC
>TRBV5-1|NA|TRBJ2-5|NA
CASSLAVGGQETQYF
TGCGCCAGCAGCTTGGCGGTTGGCGGTCAAGAGACCCAGTACTTC
>TRBV4-3|TRBD1|TRBJ2-3|NA
CASSSRTGQPITSTDTQYF
TGCGCCAGCAGCTCCCGGACAGGCCAACCTATTACTAGCACAGATACGCAGTATTTT
>TRBV6-5|TRBD1|TRBJ1-4|NA
CASRGQAATNEKLFF
TGTGCCAGCAGGGGACAGGCTGCAACTAATGAAAAACTGTTTTTT
>TRBV10-1|NA|TRBJ2-7|NA
CASSESGGNPYEQYF
TGCGCCAGCAGTGAGTCGGGAGGTAACCCCTACGAGCAGTACTTC
>TRBV30|NA|TRBJ1-1|NA
CAWSKGANTEAFF
TGTGCCTGGAGTAAGGGAGCTAACACTGAAGCTTTCTTT
>TRBV2|NA|TRBJ2-7|once
CASSEDGQLSYEQYF
TGTGCCAGCAGTGAAGATGGTCAACTATCCTACGAGCAGTACTTC
>TRBV9|NA|TRBJ2-2|NA
CASSVGGTPNTGELFF
TGTGCCAGCAGCGTAGGGGGGACACCGAACACCGGGGAGCTGTTTTTT
>TRBV25-1|TRBD1|TRBJ1-1|NA
CASSGFRDSEAFF
TGTGCCAGCAGTGGATTCCGGGACAGTGAAGCTTTCTTT
>TRBV5-1|TRBD2|TRBJ2-4|once
CASSSLAGLAKNIQYF
TGCGCCAGCAGCTCACTAGCGGGCCTAGCCAAAAACATTCAGTACTTC
>TRBV6-1|TRBD1|TRBJ2-6|NA
CASSEEPGTGSNVLTF
TGTGCCAGCAGTGAAGAACCAGGGACAGGGTCCAACGTCCTGACTTTC
>TRBV29-1|TRBD1|TRBJ2-3|NA
CSVEGTGGTDTQYF
TGCAGCGTTGAGGGGACAGGGGGGACAGATACGCAGTATTTT
>TRBV4-1|TRBD1|TRBJ1-1|NA
CASSLEDRANTEAFF
TGCGCCAGCAGCCTCGAAGACAGGGCGAACACTGAAGCTTTCTTT
>TRBV7-9|TRBD2|TRBJ2-7|NA
CASSSPAVAGGGFEQYF
TGTGCCAGCAGCTCCCCCGCGGTGGCGGGGGGGGGCTTTGAGCAGTACTTC
>TRBV9|NA|TRBJ2-7|NA
CASSLTDRTTYEQYF
TGTGCCAGCAGTTTAACTGACAGGACAACCTACGAGCAGTACTTC
>TRBV2|TRBD2|TRBJ2-7|NA
CASRGTSSLYEQYF
TGTGCCAGCAGAGGGACTAGCAGCCTCTACGAGCAGTACTTC
>TRBV3-1/TRBV3-2|NA|TRBJ1-1|NA
CASSQDLGEAFF
TGTGCCAGCAGCCAAGATCTAGGTGAAGCTTTCTTT
>TRBV18|NA|TRBJ2-3|once
CASSPLGLKTPPGTDTQYF
TGTGCCAGCTCACCATTGGGACTGAAAACACCCCCAGGCACAGATACGCAGTATTTT
>TRBV18|TRBD2|TRBJ2-4|NA
CASSPLVHGRGTKNIQYF
TGTGCCAGCTCACCACTGGTGCACGGGAGGGGGACCAAAAACATTCAGTACTTC
>TRBV14|NA|TRBJ2-5|NA
CASSLLAGFQETQYF
TGTGCCAGCAGCCTCCTTGCCGGGTTCCAAGAGACCCAGTACTTC
>TRBV6-6|NA|TRBJ1-5|NA
CASSSDSSNQPQHF
TGTGCCAGCAGCTCTGACAGTAGCAATCAGCCCCAGCATTTT
>TRBV6-5|TRBD1|TRBJ2-7|once
CASSPGQGGTEQYF
TGTGCCAGCAGTCCGGGACAGGGAGGAACCGAGCAGTACTTC
>TRBV28|TRBD1|TRBJ1-5|NA
CASSRDRGQGQPQHF
TGTGCCAGCAGTCGGGACAGGGGGCAAGGTCAGCCCCAGCATTTT
>TRBV30|NA|TRBJ2-1|NA
CAWSSERNEQFF
TGTGCCTGGAGTTCGGAGCGCAATGAGCAGTTCTTC
>TRBV9|TRBD1|TRBJ2-2|once
CASSTKMTGWNTGELFF
TGTGCCAGCAGCACGAAGATGACAGGGTGGAACACCGGGGAGCTGTTTTTT
>TRBV9|TRBD2|TRBJ2-1|NA
CASSDPEMASGRRNEQFF
TGTGCCAGCAGCGACCCCGAGATGGCTAGCGGGAGGAGAAATGAGCAGTTCTTC
>TRBV9|TRBD1|TRBJ2-2|NA
CASSVGFTGGYGELFF
TGTGCCAGCAGCGTTGGGTTCACAGGGGGTTACGGGGAGCTGTTTTTT
>TRBV5-6|TRBD2|TRBJ2-5|NA
CASSDGLAGTQETQYF
TGTGCCAGCAGCGATGGACTAGCGGGAACACAAGAGACCCAGTACTTC
>TRBV6-6|TRBD2|TRBJ2-7|NA
CASSQIGRGLAGGEQYF
TGTGCCAGCAGTCAAATTGGCCGGGGACTAGCGGGAGGCGAGCAGTACTTC
>TRBV18|TRBD2|TRBJ2-1|once
CASSPPVRREGHEQFF
TGTGCCAGCTCACCACCGGTCAGACGGGAGGGCCACGAGCAGTTCTTC
>TRBV2|TRBD1|TRBJ1-1|NA
CASEPGQALNTEAFF
TGTGCCAGCGAACCGGGACAGGCTTTGAACACTGAAGCTTTCTTT
>TRBV18|TRBD2|TRBJ2-1|NA
CASSTGLDWYEQFF
TGTGCCAGCTCAACCGGACTAGATTGGTATGAGCAGTTCTTC
>TRBV18|TRBD1|TRBJ1-1|NA
CASSPGQGAGTEAFF
TGTGCCAGCTCACCTGGTCAGGGGGCGGGCACTGAAGCTTTCTTT
>TRBV4-1|NA|TRBJ1-6|few
CASSATDGGRYNSPLHF
TGCGCCAGCAGCGCGACCGACGGGGGGCGGTATAATTCACCCCTCCACTTT
>TRBV19|NA|TRBJ2-5|NA
CASSIRGRETQYF
TGTGCCAGTAGTATACGGGGGAGGGAGACCCAGTACTTC
>TRBV2|NA|TRBJ1-1|NA
CASTEGWNTEAFF
TGTGCCAGCACCGAGGGATGGAACACTGAAGCTTTCTTT
>TRBV7-6|TRBD2|TRBJ2-7|NA
CASTQVAGGTYEQYF
TGTGCCAGCACCCAGGTAGCGGGAGGTACCTACGAGCAGTACTTC
>TRBV5-1|TRBD2|TRBJ2-5|NA
CASRIMTGGTQYF
TGCGCCAGCAGGATTATGACGGGAGGGACCCAGTACTTC
>TRBV6-2/TRBV6-3|NA|TRBJ2-7|NA
CASSPELIVAPAYEQYF
TGTGCCAGCAGCCCTGAATTAATCGTAGCCCCTGCCTACGAGCAGTACTTC